A single sample gave rise to the 26 T cell receptor beta chains below, sequenced in a study of long-term antiretroviral therapy in people with HIV. At survey level, the immunoSEQ assay was run in its v3.0 version. The protocol was immunoSEQ multiplex PCR, while the TCRdb copy is restricted to in-frame clones and leaves out a portion. The sample gives 20,000 to 25,000 clones, around 83% of which show up once; 4.6% is in the top ten. The specimen comprised unsorted PBMCs, sampled 1.3 years after starting antiretroviral therapy. The receptors originated from a man aged 55 to 70 with HIV.

The V call is TRBV19, the J call TRBJ2-1; D is possibly TRBD2 (5 bases). The length of the CDR3 is 17 residues. Trimming removed 5 bases from V and 3 bases from J, with 20 bases in between. CDR1 and CDR2 from the germline V gene are LNHDA and SQIVND (reference sequence). The CDR3 DNA is TGTGCCAGTAGTTCCTGGACTGGGTCCGTGGGCTACAATGAGCAGTTCTTC. Translation: CASSSWTGSVGYNEQFF.

The rearrangement uses TRBV10-2 and TRBJ2-5; TRBD2 aligns across 13 bases. V lost 6 bases and J lost 5; bases outside the gene matches: 6. Germline V gene lookup returns CDR1 WSHSY and CDR2 SAAADI. The CDR3 has 15 residues. The CDR3 nucleotides are TGCGCCAGCAGCTGGACTAGCGGGGGAGGGGAGACCCAGTACTTC. This translates into CASSWTSGGGETQYF.

The chain couples TRBV30 to TRBJ1-5; maybe TRBD1 (5 bases). Germline values: CDR1 GTSNPN, CDR2 SVGIG (reference sequence). V was cut by 4 bases and J by 9 bases, with 16 bases left in between. This CDR3 spans 13 amino acids. DNA of the CDR3: TGTGCCTGGAAAACCGGGACGAAGGGGCCCCAGCATTTT. It encodes CAWKTGTKGPQHF.

This clone was counted between two and nine times. V and J are TRBV7-9 and TRBJ1-5; TRBD1 agrees at 7 bases. V was clipped by 5 bases and J by 8 bases; unmatched bases: 6. The CDR3 sequence is 13 residues long. Germline values: CDR1 SEHNR, CDR2 FQNEAQ (reference sequence). This CDR3 is CASSRQGVEPQHF. Here the CDR3 DNA reads TGTGCCAGCAGCCGGCAGGGGGTCGAGCCCCAGCATTTT.

This sequence joins TRBV5-1 and TRBJ1-1, with D perhaps TRBD1 (6 bases). The CDR3 is made up of 18 amino acids. Germline lookup yields CDR1 SGHRS and CDR2 YFSETQ. Trimming removed 4 bases at V and 5 bases at J, with 27 bases between. CDR3 nucleotide sequence: TGCGCCAGCAGCCACTACCCGGGACACCTATCCTGGGTTACTGAAGCTTTCTTT. It translates to CASSHYPGHLSWVTEAFF.

The V call is TRBV18, the J call TRBJ2-4; perhaps TRBD1 as D (5 bases). The CDR3 runs to 15 residues. The germline CDR1 and CDR2 sequences are KGHSH and LQKENI. Trimming removed 0 bases at V and 3 bases at J, with 9 bases between. In DNA, the CDR3 is TGTGCCAGCTCACCACCGGGGCAGGACAAAAACATTCAGTACTTC. It is translated as CASSPPGQDKNIQYF.

The chain uses TRBV7-2 and TRBJ2-2, with unresolved D. Deletions cut 2 bases from V and 0 bases from J, with 10 bases between. The CDR3 length is 16 residues. Germline CDR1 is SGHTA and CDR2 is FQGNSA. The CDR3 loop reads CASSLYILANTGELFF. The CDR3 nucleotides are TGTGCCAGCAGCTTATATATCCTCGCGAACACCGGGGAGCTGTTTTTT.

On this clone: The same CDR3 also results from other DNA sequences found in this sample. V gene TRBV18 combines with J gene TRBJ2-2, with 7 bases identical to TRBD1. V lost 3 bases, J lost 5 bases, and 0 bases stayed unmatched. Germline loops: CDR1 KGHSH, CDR2 LQKENI. The CDR3 runs 13 residues. The CDR3 protein is CASSPRGTGELFF. CDR3 DNA: TGTGCCAGCTCACCCAGGGGGACCGGGGAGCTGTTTTTT.

CDR3 coding DNA: TGCAGCGTTGAATTGGGGGCCCGCACAGATACGCAGTATTTT. Translation gives CSVELGARTDTQYF. The chain carries TRBV29-1 and TRBJ2-3; D is possibly TRBD1 (6 bases). CDR1 and CDR2 (germline): SQVTM, ANQGSEA. V lost 2 bases and J 1 base, leaving 10 bases between the germline ends. The length of the CDR3 is 14 residues.

V and J are TRBV5-8 and TRBJ2-7; D is possibly TRBD2 (6 bases). Deletions cut 0 bases from V and 5 bases from J, with 15 bases between. This CDR3 region has 15 residues. The germline CDR1 and CDR2 sequences are SGHTS and YDEGEE. The CDR3 protein is CASSLGGTGEDEQYF. DNA of the CDR3: TGTGCCAGCAGCTTGGGGGGGACGGGAGAGGACGAGCAGTACTTC.

The chain is built from TRBV2 and TRBJ1-5; D might be TRBD1 (6 bases). CDR3 length equals 16 residues. Trimming took off 0 bases at V and 3 bases at J, with 12 bases between the two ends. Germline lookup yields CDR1 SNHLY and CDR2 FYNNEI. In DNA, the CDR3 is TGTGCCAGCAGTGAAGCGCTAGGGGGAAACAATCAGCCCCAGCATTTT. Residues: CASSEALGGNNQPQHF.

This CDR3 reads CASSAVQGEVQPQHF. Here the CDR3 DNA reads TGTGCCAGCAGTGCAGTACAGGGGGAGGTTCAGCCCCAGCATTTT. V and J are TRBV2 and TRBJ1-5; the match to TRBD1 covers 8 bases. V shed 4 bases, J shed 6 bases, and the junction held 8 bases outside the gene matches. Germline-derived CDR1 and CDR2 are SNHLY and FYNNEI. This CDR3 region has 15 residues.

This chain uses TRBV5-1 with TRBJ2-3; D gene uncertain. The length of the CDR3 is 15 residues. CDR1 and CDR2 (germline): SGHRS, YFSETQ. Trimming took off 0 bases at V and 1 base at J, with 9 bases between the two ends. The CDR3 DNA is TGCGCCAGCAGCTTGGCCGGGCCCGGCACAGATACGCAGTATTTT. Residues: CASSLAGPGTDTQYF.

V gene TRBV5-1 combines with J gene TRBJ2-7; D is possibly TRBD2 (6 bases). Trimming left V 0 bases short and J 3 bases short, with 10 bases between. Germline values: CDR1 SGHRS, CDR2 YFSETQ. The CDR3 covers 14 residues. CDR3 in amino acids: CASSLEADYYEQYF. The CDR3, as DNA: TGCGCCAGCAGCTTGGAGGCGGACTACTACGAGCAGTACTTC.

This chain uses TRBV7-9 with TRBJ1-1; the D gene is possibly TRBD1 (5 bases). V was trimmed by 6 bases and J by 8 bases, leaving 13 bases between them. Germline CDR1 is SEHNR and CDR2 is FQNEAQ (reference sequence). The CDR3 extends over 12 amino acids. The DNA of the CDR3 is TGTGCCAGCAGTCTCTCTACAGGCGAAGCTTTCTTT. It codes for CASSLSTGEAFF.

The genes are TRBV27 and TRBJ2-2; D unclear. Germline values: CDR1 MNHEY, CDR2 SMNVEV (reference sequence). CDR3 size: 11 residues. Trimming took 5 bases from V and 4 from J, leaving 2 bases between them. CDR3 coding DNA: TGTGCCAGCAGTCGCACCGGGGAGCTGTTTTTT. Its protein product is CASSRTGELFF.

V is TRBV5-4 and J is TRBJ2-5; 13 positions agree with TRBD2. The germline V gene has CDR1 SGHNT and CDR2 YYREEE (reference sequence). The CDR3 covers 17 residues. J lost 0 bases, V lost 2 bases, and 4 bases had no gene match. The CDR3 loop is CASSFGLAGDYQETQYF. The CDR3 DNA is TGTGCCAGCAGCTTCGGACTAGCGGGAGATTACCAAGAGACCCAGTACTTC. The full variable domain, rest sourced from reference TRBV5-4 and TRBJ2-5, is ETGVTQSPTHLIKTRGQQVTLRCSSQSGHNTVSWYQQALGQGPQFIFQYYREEENGRGNFPPRFSGLQFPNYSSELNVNALELDDSALYLCASSFGLAGDYQETQYFGPGTRLLVL.

The chain is built from TRBV15 and TRBJ1-4; D call uncertain. CDR1 and CDR2 from the germline V gene are LNHNV and YYDKDF (reference sequence). V was clipped by 1 base and J by 8 bases, with 5 bases between them. The CDR3 spans 12 residues. The DNA for the CDR3 is TGTGCCACCAGCAGAGCTGGGGAAAAACTGTTTTTT. Translation gives CATSRAGEKLFF.

J is TRBJ2-7 and V is TRBV6-5; 7 bases fit TRBD1. The CDR3 extends over 13 amino acids. Trimming removed 10 bases from V and 2 bases from J; junction bases left unmatched: 8. The germline V gene has CDR1 MNHEY and CDR2 SVGAGI. The CDR3 nucleotides read TGTGCCACCCGGGACAGTGGGACCTACGAGCAGTACTTC. Its translation is CATRDSGTYEQYF.

The chain couples TRBV7-8 to TRBJ2-7, with TRBD1 matching 8 bases. CDR1 is SGHVS and CDR2 is FQNEAQ in the germline V gene. V lost 5 bases and J lost 1; bases outside the gene matches: 7. This CDR3 has 15 amino acids. CDR3 DNA: TGTGCCAGCAGCCCAGGGGGCACTGTGTCCTACGAGCAGTACTTC. Translated: CASSPGGTVSYEQYF.

This chain links TRBV5-4 with TRBJ2-1, with D maybe TRBD1 (6 bases). Looked up from germline, CDR1 is SGHNT and CDR2 is YYREEE (reference sequence). The CDR3 spans 12 residues. Trimming took off 8 bases at V and 8 bases at J, with 14 bases between the two ends. CDR3 coding DNA: TGTGCCAGTCACAGGGTTGTACATGAGCAGTTCTTC. Its translation is CASHRVVHEQFF.

The chain employs TRBV19 and TRBJ2-1; no clear D. V was cut by 6 bases and J by 8 bases, with 23 bases left in between. Germline V lookup: CDR1 LNHDA, CDR2 SQIVND (reference sequence). CDR3 size: 16 residues. The CDR3 DNA reads as TGTGCCAGTAGGGGCGTGGATTCTTTAAATGTGGATGAGCAGTTCTTC. Protein sequence: CASRGVDSLNVDEQFF.

V and J are TRBV6-1 and TRBJ2-3; 9 bases map to TRBD1. There are 15 residues in the CDR3. From germline, CDR1 is MNHNS and CDR2 SASEGT. With V trimmed by 2 bases and J by 6 bases, 6 bases remained unmatched. CDR3 bases: TGTGCCAGCAGTGAATGGGACAGGGTATCTGATACGCAGTATTTT. Translating it yields CASSEWDRVSDTQYF.

This chain uses TRBV5-1 with TRBJ2-2; 11 bases are a match to TRBD2. V was pared by 2 bases and J by 4 bases, with 4 bases of the junction left unmatched. The CDR3 length is 16 residues. Germline values: CDR1 SGHRS, CDR2 YFSETQ. The CDR3 DNA follows: TGCGCCAGCAGCTTTAGCGGGGGGGCCGGCACCGGGGAGCTGTTTTTT. Encoded protein: CASSFSGGAGTGELFF. The variable domain in full, completed from reference TRBV5-1 and TRBJ2-2, reads KAGVTQTPRYLIKTRGQQVTLSCSPISGHRSVSWYQQTPGQGLQFLFEYFSETQRNKGNFPGRFSGRQFSNSRSEMNVSTLELGDSALYLCASSFSGGAGTGELFFGEGSRLTVL.

The chain combines TRBV15 with TRBJ2-1; D uncertain. CDR1 LNHNV and CDR2 YYDKDF come from the germline V gene (reference sequence). CDR3 length equals 14 residues. The V gene lost 0 bases and the J gene lost 8 bases, with 11 bases spanning the gap. Written as DNA, the CDR3 is TGTGCCACCAGCAGAGATTGGGCCGGATATGAGCAGTTCTTC. It specifies CATSRDWAGYEQFF.

The rearrangement links TRBV12-5 to TRBJ1-1, with D maybe TRBD1 (6 bases). Trimming took off 2 bases at V and 2 bases at J, with 12 bases between the two ends. The CDR3 loop spans 15 amino acids. The germline CDR1 and CDR2 sequences are LGHNT and FRNRAP. The CDR3 reads CASGLYGGANTEAFF. For the CDR3, the DNA is TGTGCTAGTGGTTTGTACGGGGGCGCAAACACTGAAGCTTTCTTT.